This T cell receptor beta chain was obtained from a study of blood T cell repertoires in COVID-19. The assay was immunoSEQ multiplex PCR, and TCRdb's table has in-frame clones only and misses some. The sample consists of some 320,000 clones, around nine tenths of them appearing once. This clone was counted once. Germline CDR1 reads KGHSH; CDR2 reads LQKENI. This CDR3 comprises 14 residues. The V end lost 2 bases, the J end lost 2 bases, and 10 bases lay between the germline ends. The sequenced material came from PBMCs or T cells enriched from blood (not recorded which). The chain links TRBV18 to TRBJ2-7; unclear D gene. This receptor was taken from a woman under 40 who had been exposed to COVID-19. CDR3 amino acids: CASSPDTVTYEQYF. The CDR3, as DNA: TGTGCCAGCTCACCAGACACTGTGACCTACGAGCAGTACTTC.